The text below deals with one T cell receptor (beta chain). The target of this receptor is not known. No clone much larger than this one lies a single base away; base qualities are absent. Libraries were constructed by the immunoSEQ multiplex PCR assay. For the multiplex PCR, a mixture combining 60 forward primers for TCR Vbeta segments and 13 reverse primers for TCR Jbeta segments was used. The CDR3 region of rearranged TCR beta genes was amplified from genomic DNA by a multiplex PCR assay. Amplified TCR beta libraries were sequenced as 87-base-pair reads on the Illumina HiSeq System. Turning to the authors' computational methods: A later analysis counted approximately 74 million unique TCR beta chains across the 666 repertoires, and 10 million to 12 million of these chains were shared by at least two donors. Raw reads were error-corrected and collapsed into unique sequences by a nearest-neighbor algorithm in which closely related sequences were merged to remove PCR and sequencing errors. CDR3 sequences were aligned to IMGT reference sequences to assign V, D and J gene segments. For a sequence to be retained, a match of at least six nucleotides was required to both a V gene segment and a J gene segment. Rearrangements were classified as productive when the CDR3 lacked stop codons and remained in frame with V and J, and all other rearrangements were classified as non-productive. Following IMGT convention, CDR3 was defined as the stretch from the second conserved V-encoded cysteine to the conserved J-encoded phenylalanine. The earlier analysis of approximately 590 of the donors excluded any sequence lacking an unambiguous match to a single V gene segment. In an earlier analysis of 587 of the donors, V segments were called functional above 56.7% productive rearrangements and were called segregating when the between-donor standard deviation exceeded 5%. To diagnose cytomegalovirus status from the catalog of TCR beta chain sequences, a statistical classification framework was built. A later analysis assigned V and J genes by comparing TCR nucleotide sequences with IMGT/GENE-DB human TR gene sequences. In a later analysis, CDR3 sequences and most-parsimonious VDJ recombination scenarios were assigned using the TCRdist pipeline. A later analysis defined each TCR beta chain by its CDR3 amino acid sequence plus V-gene family, and excluded reads lacking a unique V-gene family. In a later analysis, around 600 highly shared, low-generation-probability nucleotide sequences were removed to address suspected cross-contamination and a sequencing artifact. A later analysis calculated a clonal expansion index for each public chain from normalized within-repertoire ranks of inferred template counts. A later analysis computed generation probabilities with a VDJ recombination model fitted to out-of-frame rearrangements, and checked the results against IGoR. In a later analysis, TCR-TCR, TCR-HLA and TCR-CMV co-occurrence was scored with hypergeometric tests, and a repertoire-size bias correction was applied to TCR pairs. To estimate false discovery rates, a later analysis permuted the HLA or CMV assignments 20 times. In a later analysis, co-occurring TCRs were grouped with DBSCAN, and TCRdist sequence similarity was added when clustering was performed within HLA-allele-positive subsets. Co-occurrence clustering excluded repertoires with fewer than 30,000 or more than 120,000 public chains, plus five with anomalous nucleotide sharing. The clones in this table, taken by TCRdb from immuneACCESS, are in-frame only. Not every clone is retained; where verified, under half of the shortfall comes from an unresolved V gene, and the cause of the rest is unknown. Clone size and the V and J calls come from that table; the DNA yielded D and trimming. The sample contains under 130,000 clones, more than 65% of them found a single time. The leading ten clones occupy 3.2% of the sample.

The sample originates from a study of cytomegalovirus exposure and HLA in healthy donors (TCRdb year 2017). The study in broad terms: An earlier analysis of some 600 of the donors reported around 280 Gb of sequence data and about 120 million unique TCR beta sequences obtained from around 190 million T cells. Among the roughly 370 genotyped donors, around 79% belonged to the genetic ancestry cluster associated with self-reported Caucasian donors. Every repertoire in the discovery cohort had been generated on one and the same sequencing platform. In a later analysis, previously published TCR beta repertoires from about 670 donors were re-analyzed and high-resolution HLA genotyping was added so that TCR occurrence patterns could be studied. To predict cytomegalovirus infection status, the study combined high-throughput TCR immunosequencing, statistical association of individual TCRs with disease status, and machine learning. The aim of the study was to test whether cataloging public T cell receptors could identify signatures of past pathogen exposure. The number of typed donors differed by locus: about 620-630 for A, B, C, DRB1 and DQB1; approximately 520 for DQA1; about 600 for DPA1; and roughly 450 for DPB1. HLA typing covered class I and class II loci at four-digit resolution. About 5 DR-DQ haplotypes were handled as single units for association and clustering, since linkage in the cohort was strong. Along with the roughly 670-subject first cohort, a separate validation cohort of over a hundred different subjects was used. The study profiled the T cell repertoires of about 640 subjects by immunosequencing and related them to cytomegalovirus serostatus. Approximately 310 gigabases of sequencing data and tens of millions of unique TCR sequences were included in an early release covering around 600 HLA-typed donors. A later genetic analysis used genome-wide SNP genotypes for about 60% of the 666 donors, treating that subset as a discovery cohort. Across 300 to 400 genotyped donors of the cohort, an average of approximately 200,000 unique TCR beta nucleotide sequences per donor were sequenced, and approximately 17% of those sequences were non-productive. In an earlier analysis of roughly 600 of the donors, high-throughput TCR beta sequencing was used to judge whether each TCR beta V gene segment behaved as functional or pseudogenic. The later analysis used no new phenotypic data to find candidate immune exposures, relying instead on TCR beta sequences and their occurrence across donors. Alongside the repertoire data, information on donor age, sex, ethnicity and CMV serostatus was compiled.

In total, about 650 healthy bone marrow donors made up the cohort. At the time of sampling, all cohort members were nominally healthy, though unrecorded immune exposures were likely present. The donor tested CMV seronegative, placing the donor among the 350 or so seronegative members of the cohort. Every donor gave a peripheral blood sample, and the peripheral blood mononuclear cells from that sample were used for TCR beta sequencing. The Qiagen DNeasy Blood Extraction Kit was used to extract genomic DNA from the blood cell samples. Cut back by 5 bases and 8 bases, the V and J ends lie 12 bases apart. The cysteine opens and the phenylalanine closes a CDR3 of 12 amino acids. Only the CDR3 part of the read is kept: 36 bases, read in frame from the first base. Sequences SEHNR (CDR1) and FQNEAQ (CDR2) are obtained from the germline V gene (reference sequence). Results and caveats for the whole study, not just this receptor: At a false discovery rate of 0.05, a later analysis linked 16,951 TCR beta sequences to specific HLA alleles. Because HLA typing was unavailable for some donors at each locus, only the typed subset was used in association tests. The 87-base-pair reads could not distinguish some IMGT-functional V segments, including TRBV6-2 and TRBV6-3, so those segments were excluded. In a later genetic analysis, fewer N-insertions in productive TCRs were reported among donors in an Asian-associated ancestry cluster than the approximately 630-donor mean. In a later analysis, HLA-associated TCR beta chains showed more clonal expansion and lower generation probabilities than non-associated chains that were equally common. In this cohort, only TCR beta chains were sequenced, and detectable features were limited by the absence of alpha or paired-chain data. When HLA alleles, especially DR and DQ, strongly co-occurred, TCR associations were difficult to assign to individual alleles. A later genetic analysis associated a missense DCLRE1C variant with V-gene and J-gene trimming of TCR beta chains, and an independent cohort replicated the association. According to a later analysis, TCR association rates differed among HLA loci, with DRB1 alleles showing the most associated TCRs and HLA-C alleles showing the fewest. Approximately 18 rarely observed V segments, including chromosome 9 orphons, were excluded from the earlier analysis of approximately 500 of the donors because counts were too low. The authors suggested that the approach could potentially be generalized to other disease states and immunological phenotypes. Presence/absence analyses assumed roughly uniform sequencing depth across donors, an assumption that may not hold. In the study, some 180 TCR beta chains were listed as associated with cytomegalovirus. Linkage disequilibrium might explain the correlated functional status among segregating V segments, but an unknown experimental factor could not be ruled out. The classifier was reported to diagnose cytomegalovirus status with high specificity and sensitivity in both the original cohort and the validation cohort. A later analysis found that most CMV-associated TCR beta chains appeared HLA-restricted, with HLA associations seemingly driven largely by CMV exposure. A group of highly shared sequence variants was considered likely to be a technical artifact of the sequencing pipeline. In an earlier analysis of around 500 of the donors, most TCR beta V segments appeared in productive rearrangements about 87% or about 30% of the time, broadly matching IMGT annotations. Across donors, most TCR sequences were observed very rarely, whereas some public TCRs were present in many individuals. A further reported finding was that TCR beta sequences accurately predicted the HLA-A and HLA-B alleles for most subjects in the first cohort. For the cohort, immune exposure information was limited to CMV serostatus. A few of the identified cytomegalovirus-associated TCR beta chains were confirmed in vitro to be specific for cytomegalovirus antigens. In a later analysis, several top co-occurrence clusters were reported to appear linked to parvovirus B19, influenza, CMV and Epstein-Barr virus.

The rearrangement joined TRBV7-9 to TRBJ1-2; TRBD1 is a weak D gene call, 5 bases matching. The sequenced material came from PBMCs. The origin of this receptor is a man between 25 and 39 years old in good health and CMV-seronegative. CDR3 sequence: CASSPGLGGYTF. Here is the DNA: TGTGCCAGCAGCCCAGGGCTGGGGGGCTACACCTTC.